This TCR beta chain was profiled in a study of T cell responses to AZD1222 COVID-19 vaccine. At the level of the study: The analysis combined second doses at about 4 or about 12 weeks.

Study-wide points: Clonal diversity was possibly underestimated; the donors were predominantly white British and more often female.

The V and J ends lost 2 bases and 4 bases, in that order; junction bases with no gene match: 3. CDR1 is WNHNN, CDR2 SYGVQD, per germline (reference sequence). The CDR3 has 14 residues. A note on this clone: As yet, its antigen is unknown.

The method was immunoSEQ multiplex PCR; TCRdb's version includes in-frame clones alone and lacks a portion of them. The table has around 120,000 clones, about nine tenths seen once. The starting material was peripheral blood, obtained on day 0 of AZD1222 vaccination. The chain joins TRBV10-1 to TRBJ2-3; 7 bases line up with TRBD2. The receptor comes from an adult in good health. The CDR3 nucleotides read TGCGCCAGCAGTGAGGCGGGAGAACCAGATACGCAGTATTTT. As protein: CASSEAGEPDTQYF.